Listed below are T cell receptor beta chains from one sample, sequenced in a study of radiotherapy plus CTLA-4 blockade in lung cancer. Profiling relied on immunoSEQ multiplex PCR, and the TCRdb table lists in-frame clones only, not all of them. The sample has some 51,000 clones; roughly 83% are singletons. Sequencing used peripheral blood, obtained from a patient treated with radiotherapy plus ipilimumab. The source is a human donor with non-small cell lung cancer who had a complete response to radiotherapy plus ipilimumab. The CDR3 runs from the conserved cysteine through the conserved F or W. Each record gives: clone size, V gene, D gene, J gene, CDR3 DNA, CDR3 protein. A D gene is named only where the DNA matches it firmly. A row's size may be missing; if present it is once, few, many or a size class.

once	TRBV27	TRBD2	TRBJ2-1	TGTGCCAGCATCTCAATCGCGGGGGGGAGGTACAATGAGCAGTTCTTC	CASISIAGGRYNEQFF
few	TRBV2	.	TRBJ1-5	TGTGCCAGCAGTGAGACAGGTTTCAATCAGCCCCAGCATTTT	CASSETGFNQPQHF
.	TRBV30	.	TRBJ2-1	TGTGCCTGGACGGACGGGAACTACAATGAGCAGTTCTTC	CAWTDGNYNEQFF
.	TRBV12-5	TRBD1	TRBJ1-6	TGTGCTAGTGGTTTTCGACGTACGGCGTTAGGACAGGGTATTTCACCCCTCCACTTT	CASGFRRTALGQGISPLHF
.	TRBV19	TRBD1	TRBJ2-5	TGTGCCAGTAGTATCGGACAGGGGGCTCGAGAGACCCAGTACTTC	CASSIGQGARETQYF
.	TRBV19	.	TRBJ1-1	TGTGCCAGTAGTCTCGTTCGGAGGGCCACTGAAGCTTTCTTT	CASSLVRRATEAFF
.	TRBV28	.	TRBJ2-1	TGTGCCAGCAGTTTGAGGACAGCGAGCTCCTACAATGAGCAGTTCTTC	CASSLRTASSYNEQFF
.	TRBV19	TRBD1	TRBJ1-1	TGTGCCAGTAGTCTTTCGACAGGGGGCGGGAACACTGAAGCTTTCTTT	CASSLSTGGGNTEAFF
.	TRBV18	.	TRBJ2-1	TGTGCCAGCTCACCATCCTGGGCAAGGGGTGGGAATGAGCAGTTCTTC	CASSPSWARGGNEQFF
.	TRBV7-9	.	TRBJ2-7	TGTGCCAGCAGCTTGGGGGCCAGCTCCTACGAGCAGTACTTC	CASSLGASSYEQYF
.	TRBV6-5	TRBD2	TRBJ2-1	TGTGCCAGCAGACCCGGGACTAGCGGGAGGAATGAGCAGTTCTTC	CASRPGTSGRNEQFF
.	TRBV7-2	TRBD2	TRBJ2-5	TGTGCCAGCAGCCGCACCGGGACTAGGAAAGAGACCCAGTACTTC	CASSRTGTRKETQYF
.	TRBV7-9	.	TRBJ2-1	TGTGCCAGCAGCTTTGTCCTTAGCGGAAGCTCCTACAATGAGCAGTTCTTC	CASSFVLSGSSYNEQFF
.	TRBV7-2	TRBD2	TRBJ2-1	TGTGCCAGCAGCTTAGGTGTAGCGGGAGCAACCTCCTACAATGAGCAGTTCTTC	CASSLGVAGATSYNEQFF
.	TRBV5-8	.	TRBJ1-5	TGTGCCAGCAGCTTGGCGCGGGGAAGTGGCAATCAGCCCCAGCATTTT	CASSLARGSGNQPQHF
.	TRBV4-3	TRBD2	TRBJ2-5	TGCGCCAGCAGCCAAGGTCAGCTAGCGGGGGAGACCCAGTACTTC	CASSQGQLAGETQYF
.	TRBV30	TRBD1	TRBJ1-6	TGTGCCTGGAGTGTAGCGGGACAGGGGATGGCACCCCTCCACTTT	CAWSVAGQGMAPLHF
.	TRBV5-1	TRBD2	TRBJ2-1	TGCGCCAGCAGCTTGGGCGGACTAGCGGCAAACAATGAGCAGTTCTTC	CASSLGGLAANNEQFF
.	TRBV10-3	TRBD1	TRBJ2-1	TGTGCCATCAGTGACTCCGGGACAGGGAGAGACAATGAGCAGTTCTTC	CAISDSGTGRDNEQFF
.	TRBV9	TRBD1	TRBJ1-2	TGTGCCAGCAGCACCGGGACAGGGTGGTATGGCTACACCTTC	CASSTGTGWYGYTF
.	TRBV7-2	TRBD1	TRBJ1-2	TGTGCCAGCAGCGACAGGGGGCTCGATGGCTACACCTTC	CASSDRGLDGYTF
.	TRBV29-1	.	TRBJ2-2	TGCAGCGTGCAATCTAGCAGCACCGGGGAGCTGTTTTTT	CSVQSSSTGELFF
few	TRBV30	.	TRBJ1-6	TGTGCCTGGAGAGTAGGGGCTTCACCCCTCCACTTT	CAWRVGASPLHF
.	TRBV6-5	.	TRBJ1-2	TGTGCCAGCAGTATCCAGGGTTATGGCTACACCTTC	CASSIQGYGYTF
.	TRBV9	.	TRBJ1-5	TGTGCCAGCAGCGTAGCAGGTAATAGCAATCAGCCCCAGCATTTT	CASSVAGNSNQPQHF
.	TRBV18	.	TRBJ2-5	TGTGCCAGCTCACCAGTGGACAGCCAAGAGACCCAGTACTTC	CASSPVDSQETQYF
.	TRBV5-1	TRBD1	TRBJ1-3	TGCGCCAGCAGCTATACAGGGGAGTCTGGAAACACCATATATTTT	CASSYTGESGNTIYF
.	TRBV9	.	TRBJ1-2	TGTGCCAGCAGCGTAGATAGGACACGGGAGGGCTACACCTTC	CASSVDRTREGYTF
few	TRBV7-2	TRBD1	TRBJ1-2	TGTGCCAGCAGCTCGGGGACAGGCGAGAGTGGCTACACCTTC	CASSSGTGESGYTF
.	TRBV5-4	TRBD1	TRBJ1-1	TGTGCCAGCAGCTTGGGACAGGGGGTTTACACTGAAGCTTTCTTT	CASSLGQGVYTEAFF
few	TRBV10-2	TRBD2	TRBJ2-1	TGCGCCAGCAGCCGGACTAGCGGGGGGGTAGTACAGCAGTTCTTC	CASSRTSGGVVQQFF
.	TRBV6-5	.	TRBJ2-1	TGTGCCAGCGCGCTTGGGGGGAGCTCCTACAATGAGCAGTTCTTC	CASALGGSSYNEQFF
few	TRBV19	TRBD1	TRBJ2-7	TGTGCCAGTAGTACGGGACAGGCCAGCTCCTACGAGCAGTACTTC	CASSTGQASSYEQYF
.	TRBV5-1	.	TRBJ1-3	TGCGCCAGCACTGGACTCTCTGGAAACACCATATATTTT	CASTGLSGNTIYF
.	TRBV19	TRBD1	TRBJ1-5	TGTGCCAGTAGGACAGGGTCGGGCAATCAGCCCCAGCATTTT	CASRTGSGNQPQHF
.	TRBV29-1	.	TRBJ2-3	TGCAGCGTGAGAACAGGTCTGAGCACAGATACGCAGTATTTT	CSVRTGLSTDTQYF
.	TRBV7-9	.	TRBJ1-1	TGTGCCAGCAGCTTAGGACAGATGAACACTGAAGCTTTCTTT	CASSLGQMNTEAFF
.	TRBV6-5	.	TRBJ2-1	TGTGCCAGCAGCCCCGGACAGAGTCGCAATGAGCAGTTCTTC	CASSPGQSRNEQFF
.	TRBV30	.	TRBJ1-2	TGTGCCTGGAGTAGACAGGCCTATGGCTACACCTTC	CAWSRQAYGYTF
.	TRBV5-1	TRBD1	TRBJ1-6	TGCGCCAGCAGCTTGGGGCAGGGGGCGCAGAATTCACCCCTCCACTTT	CASSLGQGAQNSPLHF
.	TRBV9	TRBD2	TRBJ2-1	TGTGCCAGCAGCGCTTCAACTAGCGGGGGCTTGAGAGGGCAGTTCTTC	CASSASTSGGLRGQFF
.	TRBV6-5	.	TRBJ2-7	TGTGCCAGCAGTTACTCCGGTCAGAGGTACGAGCAGTACTTC	CASSYSGQRYEQYF
once	TRBV18	TRBD1	TRBJ1-1	TGTGCCAGCTCACGCCCGGGACAGGGAATGAACACTGAAGCTTTCTTT	CASSRPGQGMNTEAFF
.	TRBV7-2	.	TRBJ2-3	TGTGCCAGCAGCCGAAACCAGGGGAGAGATACGCAGTATTTT	CASSRNQGRDTQYF
.	TRBV7-2	TRBD2	TRBJ2-1	TGTGCCAGCAGCCTCGAAACGGCTAGCGGGAGGGCCGGTGAGCAGTTCTTC	CASSLETASGRAGEQFF